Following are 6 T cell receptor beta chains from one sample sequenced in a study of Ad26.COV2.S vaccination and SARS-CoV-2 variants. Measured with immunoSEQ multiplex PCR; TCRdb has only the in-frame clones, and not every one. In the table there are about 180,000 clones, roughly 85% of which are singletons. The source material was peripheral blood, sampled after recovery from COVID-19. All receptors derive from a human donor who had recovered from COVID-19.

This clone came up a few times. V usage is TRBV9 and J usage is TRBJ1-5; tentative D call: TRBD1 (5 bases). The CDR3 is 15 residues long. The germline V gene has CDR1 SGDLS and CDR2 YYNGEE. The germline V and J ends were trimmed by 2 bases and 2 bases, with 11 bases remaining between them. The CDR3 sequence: CASSVGPGGNQPQHF. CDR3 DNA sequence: TGTGCCAGCAGCGTCGGTCCGGGGGGCAATCAGCCCCAGCATTTT.

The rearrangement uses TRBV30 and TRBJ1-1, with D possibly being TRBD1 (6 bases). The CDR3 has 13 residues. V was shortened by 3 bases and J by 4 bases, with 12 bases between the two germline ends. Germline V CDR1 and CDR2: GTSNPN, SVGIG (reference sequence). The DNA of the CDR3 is TGTGCCTGGAGATACAGGGTTGGCACTGAAGCTTTCTTT. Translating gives CAWRYRVGTEAFF.

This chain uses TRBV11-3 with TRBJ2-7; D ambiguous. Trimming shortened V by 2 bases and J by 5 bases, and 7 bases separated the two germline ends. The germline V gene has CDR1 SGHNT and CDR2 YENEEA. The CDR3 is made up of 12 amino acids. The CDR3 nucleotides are TGTGCCAGCAGCTTAACGTCGGACGAGCAGTACTTC. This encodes CASSLTSDEQYF.

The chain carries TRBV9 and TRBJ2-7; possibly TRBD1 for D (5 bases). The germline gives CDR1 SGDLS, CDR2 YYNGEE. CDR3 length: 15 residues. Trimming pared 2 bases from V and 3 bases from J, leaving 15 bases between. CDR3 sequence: CASSVGTQGFYEQYF. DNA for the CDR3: TGTGCCAGCAGCGTGGGAACGCAGGGATTCTACGAGCAGTACTTC. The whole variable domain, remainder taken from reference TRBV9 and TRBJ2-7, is DSGVTQTPKHLITATGQRVTLRCSPRSGDLSVYWYQQSLDQGLQFLIQYYNGEERAKGNILERFSAQQFPDLHSELNLSSLELGDSALYFCASSVGTQGFYEQYFGPGTRLTVT.

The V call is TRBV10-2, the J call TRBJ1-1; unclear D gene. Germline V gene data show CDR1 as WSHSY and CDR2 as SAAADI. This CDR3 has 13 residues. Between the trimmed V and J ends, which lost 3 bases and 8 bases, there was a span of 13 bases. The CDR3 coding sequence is TGCGCCAGCAGTGACCCCTTCGGCCTGGAAGCTTTCTTT. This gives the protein CASSDPFGLEAFF.

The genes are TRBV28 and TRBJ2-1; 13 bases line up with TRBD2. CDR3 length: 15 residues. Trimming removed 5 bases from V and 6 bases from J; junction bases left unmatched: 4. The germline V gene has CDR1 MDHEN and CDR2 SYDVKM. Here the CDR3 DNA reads TGTGCCAGCAGTCCGGGACTAGCGGGATTCAATGAGCAGTTCTTC. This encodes CASSPGLAGFNEQFF.